This passage covers 10 T cell receptor beta chains from one sample sequenced in a study of blood T cell repertoires in COVID-19. Sequencing was performed with immunoSEQ multiplex PCR; in TCRdb, only in-frame clones are kept and a portion is missing. The table includes roughly 360,000 clones, approximately 87% detected once. Material for sequencing was PBMCs or T cells enriched from blood (not recorded which). These receptor sequences come from a young woman with acute COVID-19.

This chain uses TRBV5-1 with TRBJ1-2; D is uncertain. V was shortened by 1 base and J by 5 bases, with 12 bases between the two germline ends. The CDR3 has 14 amino acids. Germline V gives CDR1 SGHRS, CDR2 YFSETQ. The CDR3 DNA is TGCGCCAGCAGCTTGTCTCGGGAGAAGTATGGCTACACCTTC. Translating gives CASSLSREKYGYTF.

The V call is TRBV28, the J call TRBJ1-1; 8 bases line up with TRBD1. Trimming cost V 5 bases and J 5 bases; bases outside gene matches: 10. CDR3 length: 15 amino acids. CDR1 MDHEN and CDR2 SYDVKM come from the germline V gene. The CDR3 DNA sequence: TGTGCCAGCAGTATCATTACAGGGGGGAAAACTGAAGCTTTCTTT. It yields the protein CASSIITGGKTEAFF.

The chain carries TRBV7-9 and TRBJ1-2; tentatively, D is TRBD1 (6 bases). The ends were cut back, 1 base at V and 8 bases at J, with 17 bases in the middle. Germline CDR1 reads SEHNR; CDR2 reads FQNEAQ (reference sequence). This CDR3 spans 15 amino acids. The CDR3, as DNA: TGTGCCAGCAGCTTAGAGGCAGGGGCCCTATACGGCTACACCTTC. Its translation: CASSLEAGALYGYTF.

The rearrangement uses TRBV6-5 and TRBJ2-3; 7 bases map to TRBD1. J gave up 3 bases and V 7 bases, and 10 bases lay outside the gene matches. This CDR3 spans 15 amino acids. Germline V gene sequence: CDR1 MNHEY, CDR2 SVGAGI. The CDR3 region is CASIPTGYGTDTQYF. Here the CDR3 DNA reads TGTGCCAGCATTCCGACAGGGTATGGAACAGATACGCAGTATTTT.

This chain joins TRBV19 and TRBJ2-3, with 7 positions matching TRBD2. The ends lost 2 bases at V and 3 bases at J; junction bases unmatched: 8. The CDR3 is made up of 16 amino acids. Germline CDR1 and CDR2: LNHDA and SQIVND (reference sequence). DNA for the CDR3: TGTGCCAGTAGTATATCCAGCGGGGCCCAGACAGATACGCAGTATTTT. It translates to CASSISSGAQTDTQYF.

The chain joins TRBV29-1 to TRBJ2-7; no definite D call. Germline loops: CDR1 SQVTM, CDR2 ANQGSEA. Trimming cost V 5 bases and J 0 bases, with 8 bases left between them. The CDR3 is 12 amino acids. CDR3: CSVSDFSYEQYF. The CDR3, as DNA: TGCAGCGTTTCCGACTTCTCCTACGAGCAGTACTTC.

This chain links TRBV2 with TRBJ1-1; D might be TRBD1 (6 bases). In germline, CDR1 is SNHLY, CDR2 FYNNEI. The CDR3 runs to 14 residues. V was cut by 3 bases and J by 5 bases, with 13 bases left in between. CDR3 nucleotide sequence: TGTGCCAGCAGTGAGGGTGGGGGCAGGACTGAAGCTTTCTTT. Translating gives CASSEGGGRTEAFF.

The gene calls are TRBV10-3 and TRBJ1-5; the D gene is possibly TRBD1 (5 bases). The CDR3 loop spans 15 amino acids. V lost 3 bases to trimming and J lost 6 bases, with 15 bases between them. Germline V gene data show CDR1 as ENHRY and CDR2 as SYGVKD. CDR3 in DNA: TGTGCCATCAGTGATTCGAGGCAGGGCGGTCAGCCCCAGCATTTT. Translation: CAISDSRQGGQPQHF.

This sequence joins TRBV9 and TRBJ2-7; TRBD2 might be the D (5 bases). The germline CDR1 and CDR2 sequences are SGDLS and YYNGEE. The CDR3 has 15 amino acids. V dropped 0 bases and J dropped 3 bases, with 13 bases sitting between them. CDR3 residues: CASSVAGVGFYEQYF. The CDR3, as DNA: TGTGCCAGCAGCGTAGCCGGGGTGGGTTTCTACGAGCAGTACTTC.

The chain combines TRBV7-2 with TRBJ2-7; tentative D call: TRBD2 (6 bases). The V end lost 10 bases, the J end lost 0 bases, and 16 bases lay between the germline ends. Germline V CDR1 and CDR2: SGHTA, FQGNSA. The CDR3 has 14 residues. CDR3 DNA: TGTGCCATCCCGGGGGAAACGTTCTCCTACGAGCAGTACTTC. Translated: CAIPGETFSYEQYF.